This T cell receptor beta chain was documented in a study of T-cell reconstitution after alpha-beta-depleted transplantation in children (TCRdb year 2016). For context, the study as a whole: The study quantitatively tracked T-cell immune reconstitution after TCRalphabeta/CD19-depleted allogeneic hematopoietic cell transplantation in children using TCR repertoire profiling.

Library method: PCR. TCRdb names Illumina HiSeq 2500 as the instrument used. TCR libraries were prepared with molecular barcoding, using unique molecular identifiers to normalize TCRbeta repertoire quantification. TCRdb reworked the public reads: Q25 trimming with fastp, MiXCR clone assembly, productive beta chains retained. Each CDR3 protein appears once, grouped with its most common genes and DNA. This sample has approximately 420,000 distinct CDR3 sequences in its table, and about a tenth of those were observed once. The ten largest clonotypes hold roughly 5.1% of the sample. CDR1 is given as SQVTM and CDR2 as ANQGSEA, both from the germline V gene. The trim is 7 bases for V and 0 bases for J, with a gap of 11 bases between the germline ends. The CDR3 runs 13 residues from the cysteine to the phenylalanine. The sequence is cut down to CDR3 DNA, 39 bases in frame from base 1. This clonotype appeared many times. What this receptor recognizes is not known. One base away there is no much larger clone; base qualities are not given.

This clonotype was obtained from a human donor who donated a stem cell graft to a child with acute myeloid leukemia. The sequencing used PBMCs from the stem cell graft donor, collected from the stem cell graft. The chain is assembled from TRBV29-1 and TRBJ2-3; the D gene assignment is ambiguous. The nucleotide sequence is given as TGCAGCGCCAAGATACCTAGCACAGATACGCAGTATTTT. It codes for CSAKIPSTDTQYF.